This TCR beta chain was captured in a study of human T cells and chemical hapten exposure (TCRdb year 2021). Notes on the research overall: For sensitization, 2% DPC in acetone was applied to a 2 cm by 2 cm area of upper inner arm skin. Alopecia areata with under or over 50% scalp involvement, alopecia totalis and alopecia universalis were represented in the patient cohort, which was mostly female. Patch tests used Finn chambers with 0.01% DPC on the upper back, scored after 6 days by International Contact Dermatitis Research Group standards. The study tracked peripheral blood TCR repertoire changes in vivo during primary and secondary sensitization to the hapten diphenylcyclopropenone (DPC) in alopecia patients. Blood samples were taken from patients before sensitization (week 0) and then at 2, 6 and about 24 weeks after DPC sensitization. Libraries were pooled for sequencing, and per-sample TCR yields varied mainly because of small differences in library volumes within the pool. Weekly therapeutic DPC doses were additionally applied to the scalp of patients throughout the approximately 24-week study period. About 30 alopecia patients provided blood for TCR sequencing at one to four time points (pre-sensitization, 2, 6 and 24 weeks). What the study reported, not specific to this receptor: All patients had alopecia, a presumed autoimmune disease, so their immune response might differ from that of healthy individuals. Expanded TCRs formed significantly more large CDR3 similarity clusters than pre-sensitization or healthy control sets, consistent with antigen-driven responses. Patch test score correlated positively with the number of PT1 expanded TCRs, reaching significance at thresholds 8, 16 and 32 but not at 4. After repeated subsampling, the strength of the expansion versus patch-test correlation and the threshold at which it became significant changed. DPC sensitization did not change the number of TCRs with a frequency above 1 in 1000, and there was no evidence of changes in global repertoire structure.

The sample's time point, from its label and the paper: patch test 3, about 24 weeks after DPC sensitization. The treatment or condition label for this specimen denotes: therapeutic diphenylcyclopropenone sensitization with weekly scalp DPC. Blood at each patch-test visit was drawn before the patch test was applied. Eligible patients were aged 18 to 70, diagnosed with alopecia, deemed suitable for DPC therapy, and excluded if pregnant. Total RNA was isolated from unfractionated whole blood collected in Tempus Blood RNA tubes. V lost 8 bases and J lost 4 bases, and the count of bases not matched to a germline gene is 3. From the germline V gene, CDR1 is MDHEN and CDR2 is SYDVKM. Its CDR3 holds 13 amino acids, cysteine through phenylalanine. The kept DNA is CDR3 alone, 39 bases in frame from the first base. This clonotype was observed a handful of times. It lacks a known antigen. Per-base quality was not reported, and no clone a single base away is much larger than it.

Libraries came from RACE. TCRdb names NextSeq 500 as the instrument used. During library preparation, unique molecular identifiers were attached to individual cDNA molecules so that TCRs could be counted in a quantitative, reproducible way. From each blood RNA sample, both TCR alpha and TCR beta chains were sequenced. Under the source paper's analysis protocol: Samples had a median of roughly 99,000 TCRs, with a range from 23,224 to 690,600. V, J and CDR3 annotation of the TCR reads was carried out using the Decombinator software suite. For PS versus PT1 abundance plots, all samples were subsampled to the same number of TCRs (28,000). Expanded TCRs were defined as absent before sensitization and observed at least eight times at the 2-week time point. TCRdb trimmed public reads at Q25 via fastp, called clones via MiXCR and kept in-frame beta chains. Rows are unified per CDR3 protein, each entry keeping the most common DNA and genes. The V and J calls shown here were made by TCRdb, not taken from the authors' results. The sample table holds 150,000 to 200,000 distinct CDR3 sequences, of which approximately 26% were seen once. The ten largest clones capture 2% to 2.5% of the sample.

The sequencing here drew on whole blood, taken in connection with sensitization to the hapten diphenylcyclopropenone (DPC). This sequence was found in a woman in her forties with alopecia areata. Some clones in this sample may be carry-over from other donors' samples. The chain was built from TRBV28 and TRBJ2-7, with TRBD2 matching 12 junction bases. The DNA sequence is TGTGCCAGCGTGGGACTAGCGGGTTACGAGCAGTACTTC. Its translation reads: CASVGLAGYEQYF.